The 28 T cell receptor beta chains below all came from one sample that was sequenced in a study of cytomegalovirus exposure and HLA in healthy donors. Produced via immunoSEQ multiplex PCR; TCRdb's table is partial and in-frame only. The data show about 190,000 clones, roughly 84% seen once. Sequenced material: PBMCs. These receptors all stem from a man in his late teens or twenties in good health and CMV-seropositive.

The gene calls are TRBV2 and TRBJ2-4, with D possibly being TRBD1 (5 bases). Per germline, CDR1 SNHLY and CDR2 FYNNEI. V lost 3 bases and J lost 0, with 18 bases in between. The CDR3 contains 18 residues. This CDR3 reads CASSDPDSKILAKNIQYF. The CDR3 DNA reads TGTGCCAGCAGTGACCCTGACAGCAAGATCTTAGCCAAAAACATTCAGTACTTC.

The chain links TRBV5-4 to TRBJ2-1; TRBD2 is a possible D gene (5 bases). V dropped 0 bases and J dropped 0 bases, with 10 bases sitting between them. The CDR3 is 16 amino acids. Germline V gene data show CDR1 as SGHNT and CDR2 as YYREEE (reference sequence). CDR3 sequence: CASSLGSGGSYNEQFF. CDR3 sequence (DNA): TGTGCCAGCAGCTTGGGGAGCGGTGGCTCCTACAATGAGCAGTTCTTC. Full variable domain (outside the CDR3, taken from reference TRBV5-4 and TRBJ2-1): ETGVTQSPTHLIKTRGQQVTLRCSSQSGHNTVSWYQQALGQGPQFIFQYYREEENGRGNFPPRFSGLQFPNYSSELNVNALELDDSALYLCASSLGSGGSYNEQFFGPGTRLTVL.

This sequence joins TRBV30 and TRBJ2-6; no firm D call. The V gene lost 5 bases and the J gene lost 0 bases, with 5 bases spanning the gap. CDR1 and CDR2 (germline): GTSNPN, SVGIG (reference sequence). This CDR3 contains 13 residues. CDR3 bases: TGTGCCTGGGACATCTCTGGGGCCAACGTCCTGACTTTC. Its translation is CAWDISGANVLTF.

The chain joins TRBV28 to TRBJ2-3; 11 bases align to TRBD2. V was clipped by 3 bases and J by 2 bases; unmatched bases: 7. The CDR3 runs 17 residues. The germline V gene has CDR1 MDHEN and CDR2 SYDVKM. The chain's CDR3 is CASSFPRLAGTTDTQYF. CDR3 in DNA: TGTGCCAGCAGTTTCCCAAGACTAGCGGGGACCACAGATACGCAGTATTTT.

The chain joins TRBV19 to TRBJ2-7; TRBD2 matches at 10 bases. The trim removed 5 bases at V and 4 bases at J, leaving 5 bases unmatched. This CDR3 region has 14 residues. Per the germline V gene, CDR1 is LNHDA and CDR2 is SQIVND (reference sequence). The CDR3 sequence is CASSAGTSEYEQYF. As DNA, the CDR3 is TGTGCCAGTAGTGCCGGGACTAGCGAGTACGAGCAGTACTTC.

The chain carries TRBV2 and TRBJ2-1; TRBD1 matches at 12 bases. V gave up 5 bases and J gave up 6 bases; unmatched junction bases: 5. CDR1 is SNHLY and CDR2 is FYNNEI in the germline V gene. The CDR3 has 15 amino acids. The CDR3 here is CASSPGQGAINEQFF. CDR3 in DNA: TGTGCCAGCAGTCCGGGACAGGGGGCCATCAATGAGCAGTTCTTC.

The chain links TRBV6-5 to TRBJ1-1; no clear D gene. The germline CDR1 and CDR2 sequences are MNHEY and SVGAGI. Between the trimmed V and J ends, which lost 2 bases and 1 base, there was a span of 8 bases. The CDR3 has 14 residues. The CDR3 nucleotides are TGTGCCAGCAGTTACCTCCCGGGGAACACTGAAGCTTTCTTT. It translates to CASSYLPGNTEAFF.

This clone was counted a few times. The CDR3, as DNA: TGCGCCAGCAGCTTGGAAACTAGCGGGAGGGCAGCAGATACGCAGTATTTT. It encodes CASSLETSGRAADTQYF. V and J are TRBV5-1 and TRBJ2-3; TRBD2 matches at 13 bases. With V trimmed by 0 bases and J by 4 bases, 5 bases remained unmatched. The germline V gene encodes CDR1 SGHRS and CDR2 YFSETQ. This CDR3 region has 17 residues.

This chain connects TRBV28 to TRBJ1-4; 8 nucleotides line up with TRBD1. CDR1 is MDHEN and CDR2 is SYDVKM in the germline V gene. The CDR3 is 18 residues long. Germline trimming cut 5 bases from V and 7 bases from J; bases unmatched to any gene: 18. CDR3 protein: CASSIISSQGAWSEKLFF. The CDR3 nucleotides are TGTGCCAGCAGTATTATCTCATCGCAGGGGGCATGGAGTGAAAAACTGTTTTTT.

The chain uses TRBV4-3 and TRBJ1-2, with 7 bases matching TRBD1. The CDR3 loop spans 16 amino acids. With V trimmed by 0 bases and J by 0 bases, 4 bases remained unmatched. CDR1 is LGHNA and CDR2 is YSLEER in the germline V gene. In nucleotides, the CDR3 is TGCGCCAGCAGCCAAGATTTGGGACAGTCTAACTATGGCTACACCTTC. Protein: CASSQDLGQSNYGYTF.

The table lists this clone with a count of one. This chain joins TRBV27 and TRBJ2-7, with 8 nucleotides matching TRBD2. Germline values: CDR1 MNHEY, CDR2 SMNVEV (reference sequence). V shed 5 bases, J shed 0 bases, and the junction held 6 bases outside the gene matches. This CDR3 spans 15 amino acids. The CDR3 region has the DNA TGTGCCAGCAGTCCCACCCTAGCGGGCTCCTACGAGCAGTACTTC. It codes for CASSPTLAGSYEQYF.

The chain joins TRBV7-9 to TRBJ1-2; D is ambiguous. Germline V lookup: CDR1 SEHNR, CDR2 FQNEAQ (reference sequence). The CDR3 consists of 13 residues. V lost 1 base, J lost 1 base, and 4 bases lay in between. In DNA form, the CDR3 reads TGTGCCAGCAGCTTAGGAGTTAACTATGGCTACACCTTC. Translating it yields CASSLGVNYGYTF. The whole variable domain, filled in from reference TRBV7-9 and TRBJ1-2, reads DTGVSQNPRHKITKRGQNVTFRCDPISEHNRLYWYRQTLGQGPEFLTYFQNEAQLEKSRLLSDRFSAERPKGSFSTLEIQRTEQGDSAMYLCASSLGVNYGYTFGSGTRLTVV.

The chain combines TRBV7-2 with TRBJ2-7; D is uncertain. CDR1 is SGHTA and CDR2 is FQGNSA in the germline V gene. With 5 bases removed from V and 7 bases from J, the gap between germline ends came to 9 bases. This CDR3 has 11 residues. This CDR3 reads CASSPSREQYF. CDR3 nucleotide sequence: TGTGCCAGCAGCCCCTCGCGGGAGCAGTACTTC.

This chain uses TRBV4-1 with TRBJ1-1; TRBD1 agrees at 8 bases. The CDR3 spans 15 residues. Germline CDR1 is MGHRA and CDR2 is YSYEKL. V lost 4 bases, J lost 6 bases, and 10 bases stayed unmatched. CDR3 DNA sequence: TGCGCCAGCAGCCCAGCGGACAGGGCAAACGCTGAAGCTTTCTTT. This encodes CASSPADRANAEAFF.

The chain combines TRBV6-1 with TRBJ1-1; D gene uncertain. Germline V gene sequence: CDR1 MNHNS, CDR2 SASEGT. V lost 2 bases and J lost 1, with 11 bases in between. This CDR3 spans 15 amino acids. The CDR3 nucleotides read TGTGCCAGCAGTGAACGTCCATCGGGGAACACTGAAGCTTTCTTT. Protein: CASSERPSGNTEAFF.

The chain uses TRBV7-2 and TRBJ2-7; 9 bases match TRBD2. CDR3 size: 15 residues. CDR1 is SGHTA, CDR2 FQGNSA, per germline. V gave up 2 bases and J gave up 7 bases; unmatched junction bases: 9. The CDR3 DNA sequence: TGTGCCAGCAGCTTAAAACTAGCGGGTGCGGGGGAGCAGTACTTC. Translation gives CASSLKLAGAGEQYF.

J is TRBJ2-4 and V is TRBV11-2; tentatively, D is TRBD1 (5 bases). Germline CDR1 reads SGHAT; CDR2 reads FQNNGV. This CDR3 comprises 15 residues. V dropped 0 bases and J dropped 5 bases, with 11 bases sitting between them. This CDR3 is CASSLDRGFQNIQYF. The CDR3 coding sequence is TGTGCCAGCAGCTTAGATAGGGGTTTCCAAAACATTCAGTACTTC.

The rearrangement links TRBV5-5 to TRBJ2-7, with 11 bases fitting TRBD2. Germline values: CDR1 SGHKS, CDR2 YYEKEE (reference sequence). V gave up 2 bases and J gave up 5 bases; unmatched junction bases: 6. CDR3 length equals 15 residues. CDR3 sequence (DNA): TGTGCCAGCAGCTTTGGAATACTAGCGGGAGACGAGCAGTACTTC. It translates to CASSFGILAGDEQYF.

The CDR3 loop is CASSQDVVFTSGQGETQYF. The CDR3 DNA follows: TGCGCCAGCAGCCAAGACGTTGTTTTTACTAGCGGGCAGGGAGAGACCCAGTACTTC. The chain has TRBV4-3 and TRBJ2-5, with 9 bases aligning to TRBD2. Germline CDR1 is LGHNA and CDR2 is YSLEER. The CDR3 totals 19 residues. The trim removed 0 bases at V and 4 bases at J, leaving 15 bases unmatched.

J is TRBJ2-3 and V is TRBV27, with D maybe TRBD2 (6 bases). Germline lookup yields CDR1 MNHEY and CDR2 SMNVEV (reference sequence). The CDR3 has 15 amino acids. V was shortened by 4 bases and J by 2 bases, with 13 bases between the two germline ends. The CDR3 DNA reads as TGTGCCAGCAGTTCGCCGGGACTTTTCACAGATACGCAGTATTTT. Translated, it gives CASSSPGLFTDTQYF.

The chain is built from TRBV5-1 and TRBJ2-1; TRBD2 matches at 8 bases. V lost 0 bases to trimming and J lost 4 bases; unmatched junction nucleotides: 3. CDR1 SGHRS and CDR2 YFSETQ come from the germline V gene. The CDR3 has 15 residues. The CDR3 DNA sequence: TGCGCCAGCAGCTTGGTTGCTAGCGGGTACAATGAGCAGTTCTTC. This gives the protein CASSLVASGYNEQFF.

This clone was picked up many times. The chain links TRBV5-1 to TRBJ2-3; weak D call: TRBD2 (5 bases). V was cut by 2 bases and J by 1 base, with 8 bases left in between. The CDR3 spans 14 residues. Germline lookup yields CDR1 SGHRS and CDR2 YFSETQ. The CDR3 DNA is TGCGCCAGCAGCTTTTCGGAGGGCACAGATACGCAGTATTTT. This translates into CASSFSEGTDTQYF.

The V call is TRBV18, the J call TRBJ1-4; D uncertain. The CDR3 spans 18 residues. Trimming took off 3 bases at V and 6 bases at J, with 23 bases between the two ends. Germline CDR1 is KGHSH and CDR2 is LQKENI. The CDR3 protein is CASSPNLAGMGKDEKLFF. The DNA of the CDR3 is TGTGCCAGCTCACCGAATCTCGCGGGGATGGGGAAAGATGAAAAACTGTTTTTT.

This chain links TRBV5-1 with TRBJ2-2, with 9 bases that match TRBD1. Germline V gene data show CDR1 as SGHRS and CDR2 as YFSETQ. The CDR3 is made up of 15 amino acids. J lost 7 bases, V lost 2 bases, and 6 bases had no gene match. The CDR3: CASSLRTGVDGELFF. CDR3 DNA: TGCGCCAGCAGCTTAAGGACAGGGGTTGACGGGGAGCTGTTTTTT.

The chain links TRBV5-6 to TRBJ2-4; D is possibly TRBD2 (6 bases). This CDR3 has 14 residues. CDR1 SGHDT and CDR2 YYEEEE come from the germline V gene. V was trimmed by 4 bases and J by 1 base, leaving 9 bases between them. CDR3: CASSRGTAKNIQYF. In DNA, the CDR3 is TGTGCCAGCAGCCGGGGGACGGCCAAAAACATTCAGTACTTC.

Written as DNA, the CDR3 is TGCGCCAGCAGCTCGCCAAGGGGGGATACGCAGTATTTT. Translation gives CASSSPRGDTQYF. The J gene is TRBJ2-3, the V gene TRBV5-1, with D perhaps matching TRBD1 (6 bases). V lost 3 bases and J 6 bases, leaving 11 bases between the germline ends. The CDR3 is made up of 13 amino acids. Per the germline V gene, CDR1 is SGHRS and CDR2 is YFSETQ.

The gene calls are TRBV7-2 and TRBJ2-1, with D possibly being TRBD2 (6 bases). The CDR3 is made up of 12 amino acids. The germline gives CDR1 SGHTA, CDR2 FQGNSA. V dropped 5 bases and J dropped 9 bases, with 11 bases sitting between them. CDR3 loop: CASSITGLEQFF. The CDR3 coding sequence is TGTGCCAGCAGCATAACGGGACTTGAGCAGTTCTTC. Full variable domain (outside the CDR3, taken from reference TRBV7-2 and TRBJ2-1): GAGVSQSPSNKVTEKGKDVELRCDPISGHTALYWYRQSLGQGLEFLIYFQGNSAPDKSGLPSDRFSAERTGGSVSTLTIQRTQQEDSAVYLCASSITGLEQFFGPGTRLTVL.

This clone was seen many times. The CDR3 loop is CASTRDSTSGANVLTF. The CDR3 DNA reads TGCGCCAGCACTCGGGACTCGACCTCTGGGGCCAACGTCCTGACTTTC. The gene calls are TRBV4-3 and TRBJ2-6; a possible D gene is TRBD2 (6 bases). Germline CDR1 LGHNA, CDR2 YSLEER. Trimming pared 7 bases from V and 0 bases from J, leaving 13 bases between. The length of the CDR3 is 16 residues.